What follows are 8 T cell receptor beta chains derived from one specimen sequenced in a study of blood T cells in healthy people across ages. Primers used in a second PCR of about 7 to 12 cycles were a sample-barcoded 5' primer and a J-beta primer mix. TCRdb re-called the 5' RACE reads with MiXCR, one entry per CDR3 protein. Counted here are some 1.6 million distinct CDR3 sequences, roughly 32% occurring once; the ten biggest clones make up about 11%. Sequences were obtained from blood. Receptor source: a young woman in good health.

About this clonotype: This may arise from a read error, as a much more abundant clone is one base away. V and J are TRBV7-2 and TRBJ2-7; D not certain. V lost 2 bases, J lost 0 bases, and 5 bases lay in between. The CDR3 is 13 amino acids. Germline lookup yields CDR1 SGHTA and CDR2 FQGNSA. The CDR3 DNA is TGTGCCAGCAGCTTACAACTCTCCTACGAGCAGTACTTC. Its protein is CASSLQLSYEQYF.

The rearrangement links TRBV6-1 to TRBJ1-2; the D is unclear. Germline CDR1 reads MNHNS; CDR2 reads SASEGT. The CDR3 loop spans 12 amino acids. The ends were cut back, 7 bases at V and 8 bases at J, with 14 bases in the middle. CDR3: CASIDGSEGYTF. The CDR3 nucleotides are TGTGCCAGCATCGACGGGTCGGAGGGCTACACCTTC.

This sequence joins TRBV6-1 and TRBJ1-2; 8 bases agree with TRBD1. CDR3 length: 16 amino acids. V was clipped by 6 bases and J by 4 bases; unmatched bases: 13. CDR1 and CDR2 (germline): MNHNS, SASEGT. For the CDR3, the DNA is TGTGCCAGCAGCCACGGACAGGGCCCCTCTTCCTATGGCTACACCTTC. It specifies CASSHGQGPSSYGYTF.

This clonotype has just a few counts. The J gene is TRBJ1-1, the V gene TRBV25-1, with a weak D call TRBD1 (6 bases). CDR1 and CDR2 from the germline V gene are MGHDK and SYGVNS. V lost 4 bases to trimming and J lost 5 bases, with 17 bases between them. The CDR3 loop spans 15 amino acids. The CDR3 DNA is TGTGCCAGCAGTGGGACACAAGTGAGGGGGACTGAAGCTTTCTTT. Amino acids: CASSGTQVRGTEAFF.

This rearrangement joins TRBV20-1 to TRBJ1-1; tentatively, D is TRBD1 (6 bases). V was clipped by 3 bases and J by 4 bases, with 15 bases between them. Germline CDR1 reads DFQATT; CDR2 reads SNEGSKA (reference sequence). The CDR3 extends over 14 amino acids. The CDR3 protein is CSASGGARATEAFF. The CDR3 DNA reads TGCAGTGCTAGCGGGGGGGCGCGTGCCACTGAAGCTTTCTTT.

On this clonotype itself: A much more abundant neighbour one base away suggests this may be a read error. The rearrangement joins TRBV20-1 to TRBJ2-3; possible D gene TRBD2, 5 bases. This CDR3 spans 15 amino acids. CDR1 and CDR2 (germline): DFQATT, SNEGSKA (reference sequence). Trimming removed 0 bases at V and 3 bases at J, with 13 bases between. The DNA for the CDR3 is TGCAGTGCTAGAGATGAGGGCAGCCGGACAGATACGCAGTATTTT. Translation gives CSARDEGSRTDTQYF.

This clonotype has a handful of counts. The chain links TRBV24-1 to TRBJ2-1, with TRBD2 as a possible D gene (5 bases). CDR1 KGHDR and CDR2 SFDVKD come from the germline V gene. Trimming took off 3 bases at V and 4 bases at J, with 12 bases between the two ends. This CDR3 spans 15 amino acids. CDR3 sequence (DNA): TGTGCCACCAGTGATCCGAGAGGGCCTTACAATGAGCAGTTCTTC. It codes for CATSDPRGPYNEQFF.

The V gene is TRBV29-1, the J gene TRBJ2-5; 9 bases line up with TRBD2. Germline V gene lookup returns CDR1 SQVTM and CDR2 ANQGSEA. V lost 6 bases and J lost 4; bases outside the gene matches: 18. CDR3 size: 17 residues. The CDR3 sequence: CSVHWGGQRGEGETQYF. CDR3 in DNA: TGCAGCGTCCATTGGGGTGGTCAGCGGGGGGAAGGAGAGACCCAGTACTTC.